This is a list of T cell receptor beta chains from one sample in a study of glioma-infiltrating T cells. TCRdb re-called the multiplex PCR reads through MiXCR, storing one row per CDR3 protein. The table includes about 140,000 distinct CDR3 sequences, roughly two fifths detected once. The sample was glioma tissue, nonneoplastic brain tissue, or PBMCs (not recorded which). The receptor set was obtained from a human donor with low-grade glioma or glioblastoma, undergoing nonglioma brain surgery, or in good health (not recorded which). Both conserved end residues are part of each CDR3. A D gene is named only where the DNA matches it firmly. A row's size may be missing; if present it is once, few, many or a size class.

TRBV3-1	.	TRBD2	TRBJ2-1	CASSQDLSGKYNEQFF	TGTGCCAGCAGCCAAGATCTTAGCGGGAAATACAATGAGCAGTTCTTC
TRBV28	.	TRBD2	TRBJ2-1	CASSLGSSGSYNEQFF	TGTGCCAGCAGCTTGGGTTCTAGCGGCTCCTACAATGAGCAGTTCTTC
TRBV27	few	TRBD2	TRBJ2-5	CASSGSSGGARQETQYF	TGTGCCAGCAGTGGATCTAGCGGGGGGGCTAGGCAAGAGACCCAGTACTTC
TRBV27	few	.	TRBJ2-2	CASREGTNTGELFF	TGTGCCAGCAGGGAGGGAACGAACACCGGGGAGCTGTTTTTT
TRBV6-1	few	.	TRBJ1-3	CASSPTRWQAGNTIYF	TGTGCCAGCAGCCCCACTCGTTGGCAGGCTGGAAACACCATATATTTT
TRBV7-6	.	.	TRBJ2-7	CASSSGGHEQYF	TGTGCCAGCAGTTCAGGGGGGCACGAGCAGTACTTC
TRBV6-1	few	TRBD1	TRBJ2-5	CASSVLWTGSIGQETQYF	TGTGCCAGCAGTGTCCTTTGGACAGGGAGCATCGGGCAAGAGACCCAGTACTTC
TRBV4-1	few	TRBD1	TRBJ1-1	CASSHGQGSAEAFF	TGCGCCAGCAGCCATGGACAGGGTTCGGCTGAAGCTTTCTTT
TRBV27	few	.	TRBJ2-3	CASSPRGYTDTQYF	TGTGCCAGCAGTCCCCGGGGGTACACAGATACGCAGTATTTT
TRBV6-1	few	.	TRBJ2-7	CASAAGPARYEQYF	TGTGCCAGCGCCGCGGGGCCAGCCCGCTACGAGCAGTACTTC
TRBV6-1	.	.	TRBJ1-1	CASRSAQSTEAFF	TGTGCCAGCAGATCAGCCCAGAGCACTGAAGCTTTCTTT
TRBV7-2	.	.	TRBJ2-7	CASRQGPGPTPYEQYF	TGTGCCAGCAGACAGGGACCGGGCCCCACCCCATACGAGCAGTACTTC
TRBV20-1	.	.	TRBJ2-5	CSARVGVARQETQYF	TGCAGTGCTAGAGTGGGGGTCGCCAGACAAGAGACCCAGTACTTC
TRBV9	.	.	TRBJ2-5	CASSVGVLATQETQYF	TGTGCCAGCAGCGTAGGGGTGCTTGCGACCCAAGAGACCCAGTACTTC
TRBV20-1	few	.	TRBJ2-3	CSALAAGRNTDTQYF	TGCAGTGCTCTTGCGGCCGGGAGAAACACAGATACGCAGTATTTT
TRBV7-7	few	.	TRBJ2-5	CASSLRDGQETQYF	TGTGCTAGCAGCTTACGGGACGGACAAGAGACCCAGTACTTC